This is a list of T cell receptor beta chains from one sample in a study of blood T cell repertoires in COVID-19. Profiling relied on immunoSEQ multiplex PCR, and the TCRdb table lists in-frame clones only, not all of them. The sample lists roughly 180,000 clones, roughly 86% occurring once. The specimen sequenced was PBMCs or T cells enriched from blood (not recorded which). These receptors were taken from a woman in her 30s who had recovered from COVID-19. CDR3s include the opening cysteine and the closing phenylalanine or tryptophan. Each record gives: V gene, clone size, D gene, J gene, CDR3 DNA, CDR3 protein. The D gene is left open where the match is weak. Clone size is not always given. Where it is, it says once, few, many or a class for expanded clones.

v_gene: TRBV7-2
abundance: .
d_gene: TRBD1
j_gene: TRBJ1-6
CDR3nt: TGTGCCAGCAGCGCCGACAGGGATTCACCCCTCCACTTT
CDR3aa: CASSADRDSPLHF

v_gene: TRBV2
abundance: .
d_gene: .
j_gene: TRBJ1-2
CDR3nt: TGTGCCAGCCCGGCGGGCCCCGAGTCACACTATGGCTACACCTTC
CDR3aa: CASPAGPESHYGYTF

v_gene: TRBV11-2
abundance: .
d_gene: .
j_gene: TRBJ2-3
CDR3nt: TGTGCCAGCAGCTTAGACCGCAAGCCAGATACGCAGTATTTT
CDR3aa: CASSLDRKPDTQYF

v_gene: TRBV5-8
abundance: .
d_gene: .
j_gene: TRBJ2-6
CDR3nt: TGTGCCAGCAGACCTCAAGCCTCTGGGGCCAACGTCCTGACTTTC
CDR3aa: CASRPQASGANVLTF

v_gene: TRBV5-4
abundance: .
d_gene: TRBD2
j_gene: TRBJ2-2
CDR3nt: TGTGCCAGCAGCCATAGCGGGAGAGGGGCCGGGGAGCTGTTTTTT
CDR3aa: CASSHSGRGAGELFF

v_gene: TRBV9
abundance: .
d_gene: .
j_gene: TRBJ1-6
CDR3nt: TGTGCCAGCAGCTCCGCGAGTGGGGCAGGGAATAATTCACCCCTCCACTTT
CDR3aa: CASSSASGAGNNSPLHF

v_gene: TRBV5-1
abundance: .
d_gene: .
j_gene: TRBJ1-5
CDR3nt: TGCGCCAGCAGTTCAACAGGGAATAGCAATCAGCCCCAGCATTTT
CDR3aa: CASSSTGNSNQPQHF

v_gene: TRBV7-9
abundance: .
d_gene: .
j_gene: TRBJ1-1
CDR3nt: TGTGCCAGCAGCTTCTTGACCCCAGGTGAAGCTTTCTTT
CDR3aa: CASSFLTPGEAFF

v_gene: TRBV9
abundance: .
d_gene: TRBD2
j_gene: TRBJ2-7
CDR3nt: TGTGCCAGCAGCGTACAACCAGCGGGAGGGCCCTACGAGCAGTACTTC
CDR3aa: CASSVQPAGGPYEQYF

v_gene: TRBV18
abundance: .
d_gene: .
j_gene: TRBJ2-5
CDR3nt: TGTGCCAGCTCACCTCAGACTAGTTTTGAGACCCAGTACTTC
CDR3aa: CASSPQTSFETQYF

v_gene: TRBV7-8
abundance: .
d_gene: TRBD1
j_gene: TRBJ2-7
CDR3nt: TGTGCCAGCAGCTTCCGACAGGGCAGCCACGAGCAGTACTTC
CDR3aa: CASSFRQGSHEQYF

v_gene: TRBV11-2
abundance: .
d_gene: .
j_gene: TRBJ2-7
CDR3nt: TGTGCCAGCAGCCCGGGACACTCCTCCTACGAGCAGTACTTC
CDR3aa: CASSPGHSSYEQYF

v_gene: TRBV11-2
abundance: .
d_gene: .
j_gene: TRBJ2-7
CDR3nt: TGTGCCAGCAGCTCAGAGGGGCTCCAGCTACGCGAGCAGTACTTC
CDR3aa: CASSSEGLQLREQYF

v_gene: TRBV29-1
abundance: .
d_gene: .
j_gene: TRBJ1-1
CDR3nt: TGCAGCGTTTTCTCTAGGGGAAGTTACACTGAAGCTTTCTTT
CDR3aa: CSVFSRGSYTEAFF

v_gene: TRBV27
abundance: few
d_gene: .
j_gene: TRBJ2-7
CDR3nt: TGTGCCAGCAGCCTTGGATGGGGGAGGAAACTAGATTACGAGCAGTACTTC
CDR3aa: CASSLGWGRKLDYEQYF

v_gene: TRBV28
abundance: .
d_gene: TRBD1
j_gene: TRBJ2-4
CDR3nt: TGTGCCAGCACCTTAGACTTCGGGGGACAGGTCGGGAACATTCAGTACTTC
CDR3aa: CASTLDFGGQVGNIQYF

v_gene: TRBV7-9
abundance: .
d_gene: TRBD1
j_gene: TRBJ1-2
CDR3nt: TGTGCCAGCAGCTCGTCCGGGACAGAATACTTCTATGGCTACACCTTC
CDR3aa: CASSSSGTEYFYGYTF

v_gene: TRBV28
abundance: .
d_gene: TRBD1
j_gene: TRBJ1-2
CDR3nt: TGTGCCAGCAGTCTGGACAGGTCATATGGCTACACCTTC
CDR3aa: CASSLDRSYGYTF